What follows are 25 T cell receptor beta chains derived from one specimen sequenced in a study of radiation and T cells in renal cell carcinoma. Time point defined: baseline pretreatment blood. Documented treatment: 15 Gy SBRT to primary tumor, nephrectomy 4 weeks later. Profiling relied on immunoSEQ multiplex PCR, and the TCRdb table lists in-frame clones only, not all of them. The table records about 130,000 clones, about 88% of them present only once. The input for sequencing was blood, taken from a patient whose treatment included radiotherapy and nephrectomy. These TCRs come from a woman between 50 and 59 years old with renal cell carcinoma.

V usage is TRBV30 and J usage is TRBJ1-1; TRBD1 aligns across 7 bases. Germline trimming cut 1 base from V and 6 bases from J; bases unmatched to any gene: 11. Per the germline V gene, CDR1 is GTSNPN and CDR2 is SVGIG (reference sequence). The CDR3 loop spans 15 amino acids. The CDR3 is CAWSGVGRGIPEAFF. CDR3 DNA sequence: TGTGCCTGGAGTGGAGTTGGCAGGGGGATTCCTGAAGCTTTCTTT.

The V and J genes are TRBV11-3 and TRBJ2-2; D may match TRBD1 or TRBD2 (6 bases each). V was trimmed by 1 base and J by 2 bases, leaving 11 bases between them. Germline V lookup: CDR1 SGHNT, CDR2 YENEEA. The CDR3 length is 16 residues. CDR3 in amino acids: CASSLAGAQNTGELFF. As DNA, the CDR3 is TGTGCCAGCAGCTTAGCGGGGGCGCAAAACACCGGGGAGCTGTTTTTT. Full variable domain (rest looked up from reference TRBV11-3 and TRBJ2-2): EAGVVQSPRYKIIEKKQPVAFWCNPISGHNTLYWYLQNLGQGPELLIRYENEEAVDDSQLPKDRFSAERLKGVDSTLKIQPAELGDSAVYLCASSLAGAQNTGELFFGEGSRLTVL.

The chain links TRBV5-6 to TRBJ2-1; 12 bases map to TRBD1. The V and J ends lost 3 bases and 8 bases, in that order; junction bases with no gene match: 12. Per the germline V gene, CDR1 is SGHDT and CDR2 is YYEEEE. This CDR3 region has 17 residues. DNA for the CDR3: TGTGCCAGCAGCTCAACCGGAGGGACAGGGGGCCAGGATGAGCAGTTCTTC. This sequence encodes CASSSTGGTGGQDEQFF.

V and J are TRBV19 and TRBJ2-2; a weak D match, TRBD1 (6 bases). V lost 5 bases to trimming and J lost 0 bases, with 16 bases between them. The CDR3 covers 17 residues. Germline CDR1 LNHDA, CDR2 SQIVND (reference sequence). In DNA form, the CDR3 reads TGTGCCAGTAGTCGCAGCCCGGGACAAGCGAACACCGGGGAGCTGTTTTTT. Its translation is CASSRSPGQANTGELFF. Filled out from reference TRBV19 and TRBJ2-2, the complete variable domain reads DGGITQSPKYLFRKEGQNVTLSCEQNLNHDAMYWYRQDPGQGLRLIYYSQIVNDFQKGDIAEGYSVSREKKESFPLTVTSAQKNPTAFYLCASSRSPGQANTGELFFGEGSRLTVL.

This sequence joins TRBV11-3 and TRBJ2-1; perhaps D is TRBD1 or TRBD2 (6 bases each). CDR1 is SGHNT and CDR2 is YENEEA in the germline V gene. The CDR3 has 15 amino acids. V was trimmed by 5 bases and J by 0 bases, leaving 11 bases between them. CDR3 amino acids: CASSPGGRSYNEQFF. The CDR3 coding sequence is TGTGCCAGCAGCCCCGGGGGCCGCTCCTACAATGAGCAGTTCTTC.

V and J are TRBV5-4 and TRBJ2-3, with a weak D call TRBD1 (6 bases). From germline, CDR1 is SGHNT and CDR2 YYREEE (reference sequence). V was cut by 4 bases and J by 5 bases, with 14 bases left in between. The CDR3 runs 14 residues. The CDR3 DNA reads TGTGCCAGCAGCCCGGACAGATACAAAGATACGCAGTATTTT. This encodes CASSPDRYKDTQYF. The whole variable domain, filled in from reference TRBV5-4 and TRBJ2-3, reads ETGVTQSPTHLIKTRGQQVTLRCSSQSGHNTVSWYQQALGQGPQFIFQYYREEENGRGNFPPRFSGLQFPNYSSELNVNALELDDSALYLCASSPDRYKDTQYFGPGTRLTVL.

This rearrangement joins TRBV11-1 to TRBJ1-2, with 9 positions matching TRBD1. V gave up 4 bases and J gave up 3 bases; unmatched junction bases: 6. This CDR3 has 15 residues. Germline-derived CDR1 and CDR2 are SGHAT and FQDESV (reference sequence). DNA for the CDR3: TGTGCCAGCAGCTCGGGACAGGGCGCGCACTATGGCTACACCTTC. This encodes CASSSGQGAHYGYTF.

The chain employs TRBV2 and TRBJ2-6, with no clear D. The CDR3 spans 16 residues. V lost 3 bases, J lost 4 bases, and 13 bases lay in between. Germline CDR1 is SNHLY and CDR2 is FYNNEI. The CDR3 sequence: CASSERKTPGANVLTF. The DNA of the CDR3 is TGTGCCAGCAGTGAGCGGAAGACCCCAGGGGCCAACGTCCTGACTTTC.

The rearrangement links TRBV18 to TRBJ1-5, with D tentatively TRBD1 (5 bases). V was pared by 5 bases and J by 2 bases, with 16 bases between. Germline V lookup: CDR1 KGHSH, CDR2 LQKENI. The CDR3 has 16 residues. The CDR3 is CASSASGTSGNQPQHF. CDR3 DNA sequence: TGTGCCAGCTCAGCCTCCGGGACCAGCGGCAATCAGCCCCAGCATTTT.

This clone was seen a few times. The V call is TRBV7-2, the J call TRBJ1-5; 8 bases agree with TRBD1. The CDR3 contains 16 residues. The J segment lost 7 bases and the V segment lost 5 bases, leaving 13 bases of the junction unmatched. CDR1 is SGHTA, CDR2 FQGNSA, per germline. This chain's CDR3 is CASSPVRAGGGQPQHF. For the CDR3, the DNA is TGTGCCAGCAGCCCAGTCAGGGCAGGGGGCGGGCAGCCCCAGCATTTT.

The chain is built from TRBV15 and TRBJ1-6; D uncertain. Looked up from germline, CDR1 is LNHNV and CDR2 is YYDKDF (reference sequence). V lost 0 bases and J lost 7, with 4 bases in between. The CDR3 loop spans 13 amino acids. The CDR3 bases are TGTGCCACCAGCAGAGACAGGAATTCACCCCTCCACTTT. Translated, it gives CATSRDRNSPLHF.

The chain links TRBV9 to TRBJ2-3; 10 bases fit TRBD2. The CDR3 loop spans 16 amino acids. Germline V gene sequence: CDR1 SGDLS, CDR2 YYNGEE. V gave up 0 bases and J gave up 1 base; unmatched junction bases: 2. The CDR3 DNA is TGTGCCAGCAGCGTAGCGAGCGGGGGGGGCACAGATACGCAGTATTTT. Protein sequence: CASSVASGGGTDTQYF. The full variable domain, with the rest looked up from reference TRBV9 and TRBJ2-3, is DSGVTQTPKHLITATGQRVTLRCSPRSGDLSVYWYQQSLDQGLQFLIQYYNGEERAKGNILERFSAQQFPDLHSELNLSSLELGDSALYFCASSVASGGGTDTQYFGPGTRLTVL.

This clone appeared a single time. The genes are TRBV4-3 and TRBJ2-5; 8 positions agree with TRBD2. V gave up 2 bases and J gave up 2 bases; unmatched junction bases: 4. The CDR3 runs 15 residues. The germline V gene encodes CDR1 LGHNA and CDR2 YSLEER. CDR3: CASSQLAGPQETQYF. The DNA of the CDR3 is TGCGCCAGCAGCCAACTAGCGGGCCCGCAAGAGACCCAGTACTTC.

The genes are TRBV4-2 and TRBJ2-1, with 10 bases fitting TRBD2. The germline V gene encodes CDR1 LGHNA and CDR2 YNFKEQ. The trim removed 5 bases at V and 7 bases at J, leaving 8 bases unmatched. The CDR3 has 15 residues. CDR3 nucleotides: TGTGCCAGCAGCGCCGGACTAGCGGAGGGGAATGAGCAGTTCTTC. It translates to CASSAGLAEGNEQFF.

CDR3 residues: CASSLGGGYNSPLHF. The CDR3 DNA reads as TGTGCCAGCAGCTTAGGGGGAGGCTATAATTCACCCCTCCACTTT. The chain joins TRBV7-2 to TRBJ1-6; D not certain. The length of the CDR3 is 15 residues. CDR1 is SGHTA and CDR2 is FQGNSA in the germline V gene. V lost 1 base to trimming and J lost 3 bases, with 7 bases between them.

The CDR3 bases are TGCGCCAGCAGGTCCCTAACCGGGGGGACTGAAGCTTTCTTT. This encodes CASRSLTGGTEAFF. The J gene is TRBJ1-1, the V gene TRBV5-1; possible D gene TRBD1, 5 bases. The CDR3 is 14 residues long. Trimming left V 5 bases short and J 5 bases short, with 16 bases between. Germline V CDR1 and CDR2: SGHRS, YFSETQ.

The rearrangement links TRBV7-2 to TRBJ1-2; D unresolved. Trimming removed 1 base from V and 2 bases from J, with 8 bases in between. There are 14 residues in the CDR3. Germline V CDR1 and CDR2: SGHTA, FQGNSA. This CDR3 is CASSLGHGNYGYTF. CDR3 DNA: TGTGCCAGCAGCTTAGGGCACGGAAACTATGGCTACACCTTC.

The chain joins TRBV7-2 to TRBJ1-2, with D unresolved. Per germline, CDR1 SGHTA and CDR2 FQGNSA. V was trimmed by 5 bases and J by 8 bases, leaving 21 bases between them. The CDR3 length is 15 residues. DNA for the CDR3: TGTGCCAGCAGCCTCTGGACTACCTTGATAAGGGGCTACACCTTC. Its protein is CASSLWTTLIRGYTF.

The CDR3 here is CASSLAGAAETQYF. The CDR3 DNA reads as TGTGCCAGCAGCTTAGCAGGGGCTGCAGAGACCCAGTACTTC. The V gene is TRBV5-4, the J gene TRBJ2-5; D is possibly TRBD1 (6 bases). CDR3 size: 14 residues. The germline gives CDR1 SGHNT, CDR2 YYREEE (reference sequence). V was cut by 2 bases and J by 4 bases, with 12 bases left in between.

CDR3 nucleotide sequence: TGCGCCAGCAGAACGGGGGTGAGCGAGCAGTACTTC. Translating gives CASRTGVSEQYF. This sequence joins TRBV5-1 and TRBJ2-7, with D possibly being TRBD2 (6 bases). The CDR3 contains 12 residues. Trimming removed 5 bases from V and 6 bases from J, with 12 bases in between. CDR1 SGHRS and CDR2 YFSETQ come from the germline V gene.

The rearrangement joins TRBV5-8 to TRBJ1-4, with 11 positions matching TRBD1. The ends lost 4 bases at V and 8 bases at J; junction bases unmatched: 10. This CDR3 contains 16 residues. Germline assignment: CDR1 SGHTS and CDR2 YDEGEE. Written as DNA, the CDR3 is TGTGCCAGCAGCCCAGGACAGGGGGCAGGTTTGGAAAAACTGTTTTTT. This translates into CASSPGQGAGLEKLFF. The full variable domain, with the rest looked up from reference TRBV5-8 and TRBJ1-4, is EAGVTQSPTHLIKTRGQQATLRCSPISGHTSVYWYQQALGLGLQFLLWYDEGEERNRGNFPPRFSGRQFPNYSSELNVNALELEDSALYLCASSPGQGAGLEKLFFGSGTQLSVL.

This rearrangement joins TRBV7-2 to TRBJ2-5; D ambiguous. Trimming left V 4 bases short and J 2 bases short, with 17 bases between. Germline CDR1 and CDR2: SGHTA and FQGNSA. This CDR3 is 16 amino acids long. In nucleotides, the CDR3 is TGTGCCAGCAGCTCCTTCCGCGGAGTCGGGCAAGAGACCCAGTACTTC. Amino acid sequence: CASSSFRGVGQETQYF.

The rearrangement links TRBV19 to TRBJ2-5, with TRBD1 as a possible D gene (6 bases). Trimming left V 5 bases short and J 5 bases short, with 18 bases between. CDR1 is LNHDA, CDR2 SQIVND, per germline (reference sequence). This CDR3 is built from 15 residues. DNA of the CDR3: TGTGCCAGTAGTCAAAGGGACACATCGGGGGAGACCCAGTACTTC. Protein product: CASSQRDTSGETQYF.

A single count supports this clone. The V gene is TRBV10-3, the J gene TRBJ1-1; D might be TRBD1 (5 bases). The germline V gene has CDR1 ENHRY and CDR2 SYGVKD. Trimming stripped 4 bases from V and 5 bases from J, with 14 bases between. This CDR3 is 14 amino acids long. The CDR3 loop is CAISGSAGGTEAFF. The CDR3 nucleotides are TGTGCCATCAGTGGGTCAGCGGGGGGTACTGAAGCTTTCTTT.

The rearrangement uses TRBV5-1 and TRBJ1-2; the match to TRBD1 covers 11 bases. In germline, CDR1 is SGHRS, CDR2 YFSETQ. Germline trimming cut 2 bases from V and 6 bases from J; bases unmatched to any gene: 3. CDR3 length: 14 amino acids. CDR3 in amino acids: CASSLGQGANGYTF. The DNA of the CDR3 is TGCGCCAGCAGCTTAGGACAGGGGGCTAATGGCTACACCTTC.